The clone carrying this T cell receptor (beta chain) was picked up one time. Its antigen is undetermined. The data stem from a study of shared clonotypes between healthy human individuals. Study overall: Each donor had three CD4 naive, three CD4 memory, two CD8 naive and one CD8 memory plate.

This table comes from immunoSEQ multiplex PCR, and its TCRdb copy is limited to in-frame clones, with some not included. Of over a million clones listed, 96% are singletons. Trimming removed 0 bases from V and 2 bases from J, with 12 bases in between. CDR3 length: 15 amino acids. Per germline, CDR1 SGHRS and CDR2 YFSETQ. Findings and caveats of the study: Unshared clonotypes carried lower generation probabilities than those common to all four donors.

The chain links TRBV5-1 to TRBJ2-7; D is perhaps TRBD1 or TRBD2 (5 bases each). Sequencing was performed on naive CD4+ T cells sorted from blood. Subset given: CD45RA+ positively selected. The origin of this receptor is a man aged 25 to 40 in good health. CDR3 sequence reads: CASSLGGTWTYEQYF. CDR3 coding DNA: TGCGCCAGCAGCTTGGGTGGGACGTGGACCTACGAGCAGTACTTC. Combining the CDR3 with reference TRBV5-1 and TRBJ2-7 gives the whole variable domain KAGVTQTPRYLIKTRGQQVTLSCSPISGHRSVSWYQQTPGQGLQFLFEYFSETQRNKGNFPGRFSGRQFSNSRSEMNVSTLELGDSALYLCASSLGGTWTYEQYFGPGTRLTVT.